Listed here are 21 T cell receptor beta chains from one sample, sequenced in a study of STAT5B mutations in CD4+ large granular lymphocyte leukemia. TCRdb's table, derived via immunoSEQ multiplex PCR, lists solely in-frame clones and lacks some. The sample lists tens of thousands of clones; more than 65% were seen once. The sample was CD4+ T cells from blood buffy coats. These receptors all stem from a human donor in good health.

The V gene is TRBV10-3, the J gene TRBJ1-1; 9 bases align to TRBD1. The CDR3 runs to 15 residues. The V and J ends lost 5 bases and 1 base, in that order; junction bases with no gene match: 5. Germline lookup yields CDR1 ENHRY and CDR2 SYGVKD. The CDR3 DNA reads TGTGCCATCAGTAACAAACAGGGGGCGAACACTGAAGCTTTCTTT. The encoded protein is CAISNKQGANTEAFF.

The rearrangement joins TRBV7-6 to TRBJ1-3; TRBD1 agrees at 10 bases. The germline V gene has CDR1 SGHVS and CDR2 FNYEAQ. J was trimmed by 7 bases and V by 5 bases; bases with no gene match: 8. The CDR3 contains 15 residues. CDR3 loop: CASSGGQGVSNTIYF. The DNA for the CDR3 is TGTGCCAGCAGCGGAGGACAGGGGGTTTCGAACACCATATATTTT.

This clone was found once. The chain's CDR3 is CASSEWGQGADTQYF. The CDR3 DNA follows: TGTGCCAGCAGTGAATGGGGGCAGGGGGCAGATACGCAGTATTTT. This rearrangement joins TRBV25-1 to TRBJ2-3; 7 bases align to TRBD1. CDR3 size: 15 residues. The V gene's germline CDR1 is MGHDK and CDR2 SYGVNS. V lost 1 base and J lost 4; bases outside the gene matches: 5.

The chain recombines TRBV14 with TRBJ2-1; D gene unclear. Per germline, CDR1 SGHDN and CDR2 FVKESK. The CDR3 is 15 residues long. The V gene lost 1 base and the J gene lost 0 bases, with 7 bases spanning the gap. The CDR3 is CASSQVTVSYNEQFF. The CDR3 region has the DNA TGTGCCAGCAGCCAAGTAACAGTCTCCTACAATGAGCAGTTCTTC.

This clone was seen only once. V is TRBV4-1 and J is TRBJ2-1, with 9 bases that match TRBD2. Germline V gene sequence: CDR1 MGHRA, CDR2 YSYEKL. V was pared by 6 bases and J by 2 bases, with 8 bases of the junction left unmatched. This CDR3 has 16 residues. The CDR3 coding sequence is TGCGCCAGCAGGTCGAGCGGGGGGCTAACCTACAATGAGCAGTTCTTC. Translated, it gives CASRSSGGLTYNEQFF.

This chain links TRBV7-9 with TRBJ2-1; no clear D. The CDR3 totals 15 residues. Trimming stripped 5 bases from V and 5 bases from J, with 16 bases between. Per the germline V gene, CDR1 is SEHNR and CDR2 is FQNEAQ (reference sequence). CDR3 protein: CASSHQTVPDNEQFF. In DNA form, the CDR3 reads TGTGCCAGCAGCCACCAAACCGTACCTGACAATGAGCAGTTCTTC.

V and J are TRBV5-5 and TRBJ2-7, with TRBD1 identical over 8 bases. The germline CDR1 and CDR2 sequences are SGHKS and YYEKEE (reference sequence). The junction had 5 bases not matched to a gene; V was cut back by 0 bases and J by 0 bases. There are 16 residues in the CDR3. The CDR3 DNA reads TGTGCCAGCAGCTTGGCCAGGGGGCAATCCTCCTACGAGCAGTACTTC. Protein product: CASSLARGQSSYEQYF.

CDR3 nucleotides: TGTGCCAGCAGCTTGTGGGGGGACACTGAAGCTTTCTTT. It is translated as CASSLWGDTEAFF. The rearrangement uses TRBV5-4 and TRBJ1-1, with D possibly matching TRBD1 (5 bases). The V end was cut by 1 base, the J end by 3 bases, with 7 bases between. CDR3 length equals 13 residues. CDR1 is SGHNT and CDR2 is YYREEE in the germline V gene (reference sequence).

This clone was counted once. This chain links TRBV7-9 with TRBJ1-4; tentatively, D is TRBD1 (5 bases). Deletions cut 2 bases from V and 5 bases from J, with 18 bases between. CDR3 length: 17 amino acids. Germline assignment: CDR1 SEHNR and CDR2 FQNEAQ (reference sequence). DNA for the CDR3: TGTGCCAGCAGCTTACAAAGACAGCGCACTTTAAATGAAAAACTGTTTTTT. Its protein is CASSLQRQRTLNEKLFF.

The J gene is TRBJ2-7, the V gene TRBV5-4; D might be TRBD1 (5 bases). Trimming removed 3 bases at V and 3 bases at J, with 10 bases between. Germline V gene data show CDR1 as SGHNT and CDR2 as YYREEE (reference sequence). The CDR3 totals 13 residues. The CDR3 spells CASSYKGNYEQYF. CDR3 coding DNA: TGTGCCAGCAGCTATAAGGGGAACTACGAGCAGTACTTC.

This rearrangement joins TRBV18 to TRBJ2-4, with no clear D. The germline V gene encodes CDR1 KGHSH and CDR2 LQKENI. V shed 0 bases and J shed 6 bases, with 12 bases lying between them. The CDR3 runs to 15 residues. The CDR3 loop is CASSPPSNPGNIQYF. Written as DNA, the CDR3 is TGTGCCAGCTCACCACCCTCTAACCCAGGAAACATTCAGTACTTC.

The rearrangement uses TRBV5-5 and TRBJ1-5, with 9 bases aligning to TRBD1. V lost 4 bases, J lost 6 bases, and 5 bases stayed unmatched. Germline CDR1 and CDR2: SGHKS and YYEKEE (reference sequence). CDR3 length equals 14 residues. CDR3 residues: CASSRTGVTQPQHF. CDR3 coding DNA: TGTGCCAGCAGCCGGACAGGGGTCACTCAGCCCCAGCATTTT.

This sequence joins TRBV7-3 and TRBJ2-2; D may be TRBD2 (5 bases). Trimming took 2 bases from V and 0 from J, leaving 13 bases between them. CDR3 length: 17 residues. The germline CDR1 and CDR2 sequences are SGHTA and FQGTGA. The CDR3 DNA reads TGTGCCAGCAGCTTAGTCGCTAGCCCCACGAACACCGGGGAGCTGTTTTTT. As protein: CASSLVASPTNTGELFF.

The chain couples TRBV6-1 to TRBJ1-3, with 10 nucleotides matching TRBD1. Germline V CDR1 and CDR2: MNHNS, SASEGT. Trimming removed 6 bases from V and 1 base from J; junction bases left unmatched: 3. This CDR3 has 15 residues. CDR3 in DNA: TGTGCCAGCAGAAGACAGGGGGCTTCTGGAAACACCATATATTTT. It codes for CASRRQGASGNTIYF.

The chain employs TRBV6-7 and TRBJ2-5, with D possibly matching TRBD2 (7 bases). TRBV6-7 is treated as an ORF (open reading frame) with a function not yet certain. The CDR3 has 15 residues. V lost 5 bases and J lost 5, with 18 bases in between. Written as DNA, the CDR3 is TGTGCCAGCAGTCCCCTAGGGGGGGGTGAGGAGACCCAGTACTTC. Protein product: CASSPLGGGEETQYF.

A single count supports this clone. This chain uses TRBV7-9 with TRBJ1-1; no firm D call. Trimming shortened V by 5 bases and J by 3 bases, and 7 bases separated the two germline ends. CDR1 and CDR2 (germline): SEHNR, FQNEAQ (reference sequence). This CDR3 has 12 residues. The CDR3 spells CASSRGDTEAFF. The CDR3 bases are TGTGCCAGCAGCCGCGGAGACACTGAAGCTTTCTTT. Complete variable domain (other parts from reference TRBV7-9 and TRBJ1-1): DTGVSQNPRHKITKRGQNVTFRCDPISEHNRLYWYRQTLGQGPEFLTYFQNEAQLEKSRLLSDRFSAERPKGSFSTLEIQRTEQGDSAMYLCASSRGDTEAFFGQGTRLTVV.

V gene TRBV10-3 combines with J gene TRBJ2-7, with D tentatively TRBD2 (5 bases). Per the germline V gene, CDR1 is ENHRY and CDR2 is SYGVKD. The V and J ends lost 0 bases and 6 bases respectively, with 9 bases between them. This CDR3 contains 13 residues. CDR3 sequence reads: CAISESSGSEQYF. The CDR3, as DNA: TGTGCCATCAGTGAGTCGTCGGGAAGCGAGCAGTACTTC.

The rearrangement joins TRBV5-1 to TRBJ2-1; 9 nucleotides line up with TRBD2. The germline gives CDR1 SGHRS, CDR2 YFSETQ. The CDR3 is 16 amino acids. V gave up 2 bases and J gave up 7 bases; unmatched junction bases: 10. CDR3 coding DNA: TGCGCCAGCAGCTTAATTAGCGGGAGAGGGGGGAATGAGCAGTTCTTC. Translation gives CASSLISGRGGNEQFF.

CDR3: CATTPGKGGYTF. As DNA, the CDR3 is TGTGCCACCACCCCGGGGAAGGGGGGTTACACCTTC. The V call is TRBV6-5, the J call TRBJ1-2; D perhaps matches TRBD1 (6 bases). CDR1 and CDR2 from the germline V gene are MNHEY and SVGAGI. The CDR3 sequence is 12 residues long. V was pared by 10 bases and J by 11 bases, with 20 bases between.

This clone was observed a single time. The chain carries TRBV7-2 and TRBJ2-5; D is uncertain. This CDR3 is 15 amino acids long. The V end was cut by 1 base, the J end by 2 bases, with 11 bases between. Germline V gives CDR1 SGHTA, CDR2 FQGNSA. The CDR3 DNA reads as TGTGCCAGCAGCTTAGTTTGGACGGTACAAGAGACCCAGTACTTC. It encodes CASSLVWTVQETQYF. Based on the CDR3 plus reference TRBV7-2 and TRBJ2-5, the full variable domain is GAGVSQSPSNKVTEKGKDVELRCDPISGHTALYWYRQSLGQGLEFLIYFQGNSAPDKSGLPSDRFSAERTGGSVSTLTIQRTQQEDSAVYLCASSLVWTVQETQYFGPGTRLLVL.

V is TRBV28 and J is TRBJ2-7, with TRBD1 identical over 10 bases. The CDR3 has 15 residues. Germline trimming cut 5 bases from V and 5 bases from J; bases unmatched to any gene: 9. CDR1 is MDHEN, CDR2 SYDVKM, per germline. DNA of the CDR3: TGTGCCAGCAGTCCGCAAAAGACAGGGGGCCACGAGCAGTACTTC. Its protein is CASSPQKTGGHEQYF.